This T cell receptor (beta chain) was sequenced in a study of cytomegalovirus exposure and HLA in healthy donors (dated by TCRdb to about 2017). At the level of the whole study: In an earlier analysis of several hundred of the donors, 250 to 350 Gb of sequence data and 100 million or so unique TCR beta sequences from roughly 190 million T cells were reported. An early release that covered about 600 HLA-typed donors contained approximately 300 gigabases of sequencing data and 85 million to 100 million unique TCR sequences. Among the roughly 410 genotyped donors, approximately 77% belonged to the genetic ancestry cluster associated with self-reported Caucasian donors. The aim of the study was to test whether cataloging public T cell receptors could identify signatures of past pathogen exposure. The T cell repertoires of around 670 subjects were profiled by immunosequencing and related to cytomegalovirus serostatus. A separate validation cohort of over 95 different subjects was used in addition to the approximately 640-subject first cohort. To predict cytomegalovirus infection status, the study brought together high-throughput TCR immunosequencing, statistical association of individual TCRs with disease status, and machine learning. In a later analysis, previously published TCR beta repertoires from 550 to 750 donors were re-analyzed and high-resolution HLA genotyping was added so that TCR occurrence patterns could be studied. In the later analysis, no new phenotypic data were used to find candidate immune exposures; instead, reliance was placed on TCR beta sequences and their occurrence across donors. An earlier analysis of approximately 640 of the donors applied high-throughput TCR beta sequencing to assess whether each TCR beta V gene segment acted as functional or pseudogenic. Donor age, sex, ethnicity and CMV serostatus were compiled alongside the repertoire data. In a later genetic analysis, genome-wide SNP genotypes for about 55% of the roughly 670 donors were used, and that subset was treated as a discovery cohort. All discovery cohort repertoires had been generated using a single sequencing platform. Class I and class II HLA loci were covered by the typing at four-digit resolution. The number of typed donors differed by locus: about 620-640 for A, B, C, DRB1 and DQB1; approximately 540 for DQA1; 606 for DPA1; and 400 to 480 for DPB1. Four or five DR-DQ haplotypes were handled as single units for association and clustering because linkage in the cohort was strong. Among about 400 genotyped donors of the cohort, an average of around 250,000 unique TCR beta nucleotide sequences was sequenced per donor, of which about 19% were non-productive. On the study overall, not on this receptor specifically: A further reported finding was that TCR beta sequences accurately predicted the HLA-A and HLA-B alleles for most subjects in the first cohort. Specific HLA alleles were associated with more than 15,000 TCR beta sequences at a false discovery rate of 0.05 in a later analysis. Compared with equally common non-associated chains, HLA-associated TCR beta chains in a later analysis were more clonally expanded and had lower generation probabilities. Because HLA typing was missing for some donors at each locus, association tests included only the typed subset. The authors suggested that the approach could potentially be extended to other disease states and immunological phenotypes. A total of about 180 TCR beta chains were listed by the study as associated with cytomegalovirus. Correlated functional status among segregating V segments might be attributable to linkage disequilibrium, but an unknown experimental factor could not be ruled out. According to a later analysis, most CMV-associated TCR beta chains appeared to be HLA-restricted, and the HLA associations seemed to be driven largely by CMV exposure. Cytomegalovirus status was reported to be diagnosed by the classifier with high specificity and sensitivity in both the original and validation cohorts. In vitro tests confirmed that a few of the cytomegalovirus-associated TCR beta chains recognize cytomegalovirus antigens. Compared with the approximately 670-donor mean, donors in an Asian-associated ancestry cluster had fewer N-insertions in productive TCRs, according to a later genetic analysis. This cohort had only TCR beta chains sequenced, and the lack of alpha or paired-chain data limited which features could be detected. A later analysis found that TCR association rates varied across HLA loci, with DRB1 alleles showing the most associated TCRs and HLA-C alleles the fewest. An association between a missense DCLRE1C variant and V-gene and J-gene trimming of TCR beta chains was found in a later genetic analysis and replicated in an independent cohort. For the cohort, immune exposure information was limited to CMV serostatus. Because counts were too low, roughly 18 rarely observed V segments, including chromosome 9 orphons, were left out of the earlier analysis of 587 of the donors. In a later analysis, several top co-occurrence clusters were reported to appear linked to parvovirus B19, influenza, CMV and Epstein-Barr virus. In an earlier analysis of fewer than 750 of the donors, most TCR beta V segments were observed in productive rearrangements about 90% or about 30% of the time, broadly matching IMGT annotations. Most TCR sequences were seen in very few donors, while some public TCRs were found in many individuals. When HLA alleles, especially DR and DQ, strongly co-occurred, attributing TCR associations to individual alleles was difficult. A cluster of highly shared sequence variants was judged likely to be a technical artifact of the sequencing pipeline. Presence/absence analyses assumed roughly uniform sequencing depth across donors, an assumption that may not hold.

With respect to this clone: Its antigen is unknown. No much larger clone is present one base from it, and per-base qualities are unavailable.

The cohort consisted of approximately 690 healthy bone marrow donors. At the time of sampling, every cohort member was nominally healthy, though immune exposures that went unrecorded were likely present. The donor tested CMV seronegative and was one of the 352 seronegative cohort members. A peripheral blood sample was collected from each donor, and TCR beta sequencing was performed on peripheral blood mononuclear cells. The Qiagen DNeasy Blood Extraction Kit was used to extract genomic DNA from the blood cell samples. Receptors were amplified or captured by the immunoSEQ multiplex PCR assay. For the multiplex PCR, a mixture combining 60 forward primers for TCR Vbeta segments and 13 reverse primers for TCR Jbeta segments was used. The CDR3 region of rearranged TCR beta genes was amplified from genomic DNA with a multiplex PCR assay. On the Illumina HiSeq System, the amplified TCR beta libraries were sequenced as 87-base-pair reads. On the authors' methods: Across the 600 to 700 repertoires, a later analysis counted roughly 77 million unique TCR beta chains, around 11 million of which were shared by at least two donors. Raw reads were error-corrected and collapsed into unique sequences with a nearest-neighbor algorithm that merged closely related sequences to remove PCR and sequencing errors. CDR3 sequences were aligned to IMGT reference sequences to assign V, D and J gene segments. For a sequence to be retained, a match of at least six nucleotides was required to both a V gene segment and a J gene segment. Rearrangements were classified as productive when the CDR3 lacked stop codons and remained in frame with V and J, and all other rearrangements were classified as non-productive. CDR3 was defined by IMGT convention, running from the second conserved V-encoded cysteine to the conserved J-encoded phenylalanine. In an earlier analysis of 587 of the donors, sequences lacking an unambiguous match to a single V gene segment were excluded. An earlier analysis of under 750 of the donors called V segments functional above 56.7% productive rearrangements and segregating when the between-donor standard deviation exceeded 5%. A statistical classification framework was built to diagnose cytomegalovirus status from the catalog of TCR beta chain sequences. A later analysis assigned V and J genes by comparing TCR nucleotide sequences with IMGT/GENE-DB human TR gene sequences. A later analysis assigned CDR3 sequences and most-parsimonious VDJ recombination scenarios with the TCRdist pipeline. A later analysis defined each TCR beta chain by its CDR3 amino acid sequence plus V-gene family, and excluded reads lacking a unique V-gene family. A later analysis removed 450 to 600 highly shared, low-generation-probability nucleotide sequences to deal with suspected cross-contamination and a sequencing artifact. A later analysis calculated a clonal expansion index for each public chain from normalized within-repertoire ranks of inferred template counts. In a later analysis, generation probabilities were computed with a VDJ recombination model fitted to out-of-frame rearrangements, and the resulting probabilities were checked against IGoR. A later analysis scored TCR-TCR, TCR-HLA and TCR-CMV co-occurrence with hypergeometric tests, applying a repertoire-size bias correction to TCR pairs. A later analysis estimated false discovery rates by permuting HLA or CMV assignments 20 times. In a later analysis, co-occurring TCRs were grouped using DBSCAN, with TCRdist sequence similarity added in when clustering inside HLA-allele-positive subsets. Co-occurrence clustering excluded repertoires with fewer than 30,000 or more than 120,000 public chains, plus five with anomalous nucleotide sharing. Entries here come from immuneACCESS through TCRdb and include only in-frame sequences with V and J called. Some clones fail to appear in such tables; in the studies checked, an unresolved V gene covers under half of the shortfall, and the cause of the remainder is unknown. V, J and clone size were drawn from that table, and D and trimming were deduced from the DNA. The sample has some 96,000 clones on record, about 80% of them singletons. The ten top clones hold roughly 0.71% of the sample.

Sequenced input: PBMCs. The source of this sequence is a woman aged 55-70 years in good health and CMV-seronegative.

The sequenced DNA is TGTGCCACCAGCCCTAGCCCGAGGAGCTCCTACGAGCAGTACTTC. Translated, this is CATSPSPRSSYEQYF. This receptor chain uses TRBV15 and TRBJ2-7; a tentative D match to TRBD2 spans 5 bases. CDR1 and CDR2 are drawn from the germline V gene (reference sequence): LNHNV, YYDKDF. The CDR3 covers 15 residues, taking in both the cysteine and the phenylalanine. Just CDR3 DNA is preserved here, 45 bases in frame from base 1. At the junction V is shortened by 5 bases and J by 0 bases, with 14 bases in between.